The 16 T cell receptor beta chains below were found in one sample sequenced in a study of cytomegalovirus exposure and HLA in healthy donors. The table came from immunoSEQ multiplex PCR; TCRdb's copy has only in-frame clones and leaves some out. The table includes 120,000 or so clones, roughly 89% detected once. The sequenced sample was PBMCs. The receptors derive from a woman between 18 and 29 years old in good health and CMV-seronegative.

The chain carries TRBV4-2 and TRBJ2-3; D gene ambiguous. Trimming pared 0 bases from V and 6 bases from J, leaving 4 bases between. The germline CDR1 and CDR2 sequences are LGHNA and YNFKEQ. The CDR3 runs to 12 residues. The DNA for the CDR3 is TGTGCCAGCAGCCAAGATCGGGATACGCAGTATTTT. Its protein product is CASSQDRDTQYF.

The chain recombines TRBV4-3 with TRBJ2-3; TRBD2 matches 9 bases. CDR1 is LGHNA and CDR2 is YSLEER in the germline V gene. V dropped 1 base and J dropped 0; count of bases not matched to a gene: 8. The CDR3 is 18 residues long. CDR3 protein: CASSQVGGGGASTDTQYF. Written as DNA, the CDR3 is TGCGCCAGCAGCCAAGTGGGTGGCGGGGGGGCTAGCACAGATACGCAGTATTTT.

The V gene is TRBV7-2, the J gene TRBJ1-2, with D possibly TRBD1 on 5 matching bases. Germline CDR1 is SGHTA and CDR2 is FQGNSA. The CDR3 sequence is 15 residues long. The V end lost 3 bases, the J end lost 8 bases, and 19 bases lay between the germline ends. Written as DNA, the CDR3 is TGTGCCAGCAGCTTTCGGGGGAATCAACTCTACGGCTACACCTTC. Its protein is CASSFRGNQLYGYTF.

The CDR3: CASSASGTGVTGELFF. Written as DNA, the CDR3 is TGTGCCAGCAGCGCCTCCGGGACAGGGGTAACCGGGGAGCTGTTTTTT. This chain joins TRBV7-3 and TRBJ2-2; 10 bases are a match to TRBD1. The length of the CDR3 is 16 residues. The germline V gene has CDR1 SGHTA and CDR2 FQGTGA. The trim removed 5 bases at V and 5 bases at J, leaving 8 bases unmatched.

This chain joins TRBV28 and TRBJ1-2; TRBD1 aligns across 9 bases. CDR1 MDHEN and CDR2 SYDVKM come from the germline V gene. This CDR3 has 13 residues. V was clipped by 5 bases and J by 7 bases; unmatched bases: 5. In DNA, the CDR3 is TGTGCCAGCAGTAGGGGACAGGGTAGTGGCTACACCTTC. Translation: CASSRGQGSGYTF.

This sequence joins TRBV9 and TRBJ1-1, with D possibly being TRBD1 (6 bases). V gave up 4 bases and J gave up 6 bases, with 22 bases separating them. The CDR3 contains 16 residues. Per the germline V gene, CDR1 is SGDLS and CDR2 is YYNGEE. CDR3 protein: CASSPLSGTLSPEAFF. The CDR3 nucleotides read TGTGCCAGCAGCCCACTTTCCGGGACACTTAGCCCTGAAGCTTTCTTT.

J is TRBJ1-1 and V is TRBV6-5; 7 bases map to TRBD1. The germline V gene has CDR1 MNHEY and CDR2 SVGAGI. V dropped 6 bases and J dropped 4; count of bases not matched to a gene: 11. The CDR3 extends over 15 amino acids. CDR3 sequence: CASSPGTAGGTEAFF. Here the CDR3 DNA reads TGTGCCAGCAGCCCCGGGACAGCCGGGGGCACTGAAGCTTTCTTT.

This rearrangement joins TRBV6-1 to TRBJ2-1; TRBD1 aligns across 7 bases. CDR3 length: 12 residues. CDR1 is MNHNS, CDR2 SASEGT, per germline. V lost 8 bases, J lost 6 bases, and 4 bases stayed unmatched. DNA for the CDR3: TGTGCCAGCGGAGACAGGGCCAATGAGCAGTTCTTC. Amino acids: CASGDRANEQFF.

V and J are TRBV7-8 and TRBJ2-2; the D gene is possibly TRBD1 (6 bases). The CDR3 has 15 residues. Germline CDR1 reads SGHVS; CDR2 reads FQNEAQ. Between the trimmed V and J ends, which lost 3 bases and 7 bases, there was a span of 15 bases. The CDR3 region has the DNA TGTGCCAGCAGCTTTCAAGGGGGTTTTGACGGGGAGCTGTTTTTT. Its protein product is CASSFQGGFDGELFF.

This clone came up once. The chain has TRBV27 and TRBJ2-3; TRBD2 might be the D (6 bases). Germline V lookup: CDR1 MNHEY, CDR2 SMNVEV (reference sequence). This CDR3 has 16 residues. V shed 11 bases and J shed 0 bases, with 21 bases lying between them. CDR3 in DNA: TGTGCCTGCGCCTTATCAGTAGCGGCTAGCACAGATACGCAGTATTTT. Translating gives CACALSVAASTDTQYF.

The J gene is TRBJ2-7, the V gene TRBV11-2, with TRBD2 matching 9 bases. The CDR3 is 15 residues long. V was pared by 2 bases and J by 6 bases, with 8 bases of the junction left unmatched. Germline CDR1 and CDR2: SGHAT and FQNNGV. The chain's CDR3 is CASSLSSGVGVEQYF. The CDR3 coding sequence is TGTGCCAGCAGCTTATCTAGCGGGGTGGGCGTCGAGCAGTACTTC.

The chain uses TRBV2 and TRBJ1-3; a possible D gene is TRBD1 (5 bases). Germline V gene sequence: CDR1 SNHLY, CDR2 FYNNEI. V lost 4 bases to trimming and J lost 0 bases, with 7 bases between them. CDR3 length equals 14 residues. The CDR3 region has the DNA TGTGCCAGCAGTGGGGGCTTCTCTGGAAACACCATATATTTT. Amino acid sequence: CASSGGFSGNTIYF.

This rearrangement joins TRBV4-1 to TRBJ2-7; TRBD1 agrees at 9 bases. Germline V gene lookup returns CDR1 MGHRA and CDR2 YSYEKL. V shed 4 bases and J 5 bases; nucleotides not matched to a gene: 9. The CDR3 runs 15 residues. This chain's CDR3 is CASSLKTGGIDEQYF. In DNA, the CDR3 is TGCGCCAGCAGCCTTAAGACAGGGGGGATCGACGAGCAGTACTTC.

The J gene is TRBJ1-1, the V gene TRBV27, with no clear D. The CDR3 contains 15 residues. Trimming removed 5 bases from V and 1 base from J, with 14 bases in between. Germline-derived CDR1 and CDR2 are MNHEY and SMNVEV (reference sequence). CDR3 nucleotides: TGTGCCAGCAGTCCCCTCGGGGTTCGGAACACTGAAGCTTTCTTT. Protein: CASSPLGVRNTEAFF.

The genes are TRBV30 and TRBJ2-7, with a tentative D call TRBD1 (6 bases). V gave up 4 bases and J gave up 4 bases, with 17 bases separating them. Germline lookup yields CDR1 GTSNPN and CDR2 SVGIG (reference sequence). The CDR3 extends over 14 amino acids. The CDR3 here is CAWNPGNREYEQYF. Written as DNA, the CDR3 is TGTGCCTGGAATCCCGGGAACAGGGAGTACGAGCAGTACTTC.

This clone occurred once. V gene TRBV9 combines with J gene TRBJ2-5, with 7 bases lining up with TRBD1. After removal of 4 bases from V and 2 bases from J, the junction contained 11 bases not matched to a gene. Germline assignment: CDR1 SGDLS and CDR2 YYNGEE. This CDR3 contains 16 residues. CDR3 sequence reads: CASSISPGTEQETQYF. In DNA, the CDR3 is TGTGCCAGCAGCATAAGTCCCGGGACAGAACAAGAGACCCAGTACTTC.